The present TCR beta chain was sequenced within a study of PD-L1 blockade in urothelial cancer. Overall study: Male patients with bladder-origin urothelial cancer numbered about 90% of the roughly 29.

The time point was: pretreatment peripheral blood. The patients' disease, urothelial carcinoma, was locally advanced or metastatic. Libraries were prepared by immunoSEQ multiplex PCR; TCRdb keeps only in-frame clonotypes and omits some of them. Seen here are 35,000 to 45,000 clones, more than 85% observed once, and the top ten hold about 10%. The CDR3 loop spans 15 amino acids. Germline CDR1 MNHEY, CDR2 SMNVEV (reference sequence). Trimming left V 7 bases short and J 5 bases short, with 20 bases between. The sample here was PBMCs, taken around atezolizumab (anti-PD-L1) treatment. This TCR was recovered from a woman aged 55-69 years with urothelial cancer. The chain recombines TRBV27 with TRBJ1-1, with TRBD1 as a possible D gene (5 bases). CDR3 residues: CASTSWCGGGTEAFF. The CDR3 DNA is TGTGCCAGCACATCCTGGTGCGGGGGGGGAACTGAAGCTTTCTTT.